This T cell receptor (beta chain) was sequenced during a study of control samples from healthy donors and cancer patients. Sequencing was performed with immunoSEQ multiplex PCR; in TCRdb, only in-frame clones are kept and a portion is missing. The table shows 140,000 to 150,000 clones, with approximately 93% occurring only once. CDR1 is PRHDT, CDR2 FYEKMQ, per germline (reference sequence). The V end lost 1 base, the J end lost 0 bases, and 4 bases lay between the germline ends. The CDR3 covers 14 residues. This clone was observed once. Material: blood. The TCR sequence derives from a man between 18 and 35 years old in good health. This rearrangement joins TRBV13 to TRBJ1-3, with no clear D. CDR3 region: CASSLEYSGNTIYF. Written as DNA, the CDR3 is TGTGCCAGCAGCTTAGAGTACTCTGGAAACACCATATATTTT.